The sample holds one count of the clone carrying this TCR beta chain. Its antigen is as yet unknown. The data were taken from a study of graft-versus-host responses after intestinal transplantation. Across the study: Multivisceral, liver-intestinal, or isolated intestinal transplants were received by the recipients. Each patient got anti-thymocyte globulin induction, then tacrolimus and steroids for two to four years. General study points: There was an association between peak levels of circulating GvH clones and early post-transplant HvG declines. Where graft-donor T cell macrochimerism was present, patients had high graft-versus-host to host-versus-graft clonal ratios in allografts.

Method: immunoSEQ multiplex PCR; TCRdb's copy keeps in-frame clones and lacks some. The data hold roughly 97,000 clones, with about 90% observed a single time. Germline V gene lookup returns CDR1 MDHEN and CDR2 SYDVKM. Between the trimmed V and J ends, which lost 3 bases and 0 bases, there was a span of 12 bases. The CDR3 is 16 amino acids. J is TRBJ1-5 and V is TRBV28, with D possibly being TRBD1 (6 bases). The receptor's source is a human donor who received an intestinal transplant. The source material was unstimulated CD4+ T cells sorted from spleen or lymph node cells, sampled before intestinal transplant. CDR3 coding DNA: TGTGCCAGCAGTTTGCCAGGGGATTATAGCAATCAGCCCCAGCATTTT. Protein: CASSLPGDYSNQPQHF.